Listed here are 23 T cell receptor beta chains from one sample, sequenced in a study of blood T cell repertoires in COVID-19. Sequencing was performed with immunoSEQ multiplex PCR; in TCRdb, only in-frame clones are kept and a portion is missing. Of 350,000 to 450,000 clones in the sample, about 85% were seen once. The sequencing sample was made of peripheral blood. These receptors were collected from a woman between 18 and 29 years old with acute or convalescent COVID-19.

CDR3 DNA: TGTGCCAGCAGTGACAGGGGAAGGAGTCAGCCCCAGCATTTT. This sequence encodes CASSDRGRSQPQHF. V gene TRBV2 combines with J gene TRBJ1-5, with D possibly matching TRBD1 (6 bases). Germline values: CDR1 SNHLY, CDR2 FYNNEI. Trimming took 3 bases from V and 6 from J, leaving 12 bases between them. The CDR3 length is 14 residues.

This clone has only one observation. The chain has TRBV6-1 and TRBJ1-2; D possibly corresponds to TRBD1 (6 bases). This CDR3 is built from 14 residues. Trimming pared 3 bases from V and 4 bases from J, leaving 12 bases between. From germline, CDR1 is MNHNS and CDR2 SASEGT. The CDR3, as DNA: TGTGCCAGCAGTGAGGGGGCCGCAGGCTATGGCTACACCTTC. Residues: CASSEGAAGYGYTF.

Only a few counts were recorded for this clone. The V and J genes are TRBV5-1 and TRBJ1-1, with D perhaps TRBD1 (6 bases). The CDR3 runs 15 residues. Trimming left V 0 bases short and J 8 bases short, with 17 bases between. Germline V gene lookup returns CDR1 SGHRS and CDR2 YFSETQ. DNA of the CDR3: TGCGCCAGCAGCTTGGATTTAGGGGGTGTGGTGGAAGCTTTCTTT. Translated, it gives CASSLDLGGVVEAFF.

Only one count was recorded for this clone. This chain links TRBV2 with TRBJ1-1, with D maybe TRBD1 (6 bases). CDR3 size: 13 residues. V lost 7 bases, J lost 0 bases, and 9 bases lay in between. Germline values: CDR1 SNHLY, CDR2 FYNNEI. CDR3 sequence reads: CASTGQMNTEAFF. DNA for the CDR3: TGTGCCAGCACCGGACAGATGAACACTGAAGCTTTCTTT.

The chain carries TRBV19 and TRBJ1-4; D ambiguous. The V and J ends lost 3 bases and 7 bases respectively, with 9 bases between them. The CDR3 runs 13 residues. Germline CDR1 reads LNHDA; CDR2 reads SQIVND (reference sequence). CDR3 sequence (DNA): TGTGCCAGTAGTATGGCCACCGCTGAAAAACTGTTTTTT. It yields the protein CASSMATAEKLFF.

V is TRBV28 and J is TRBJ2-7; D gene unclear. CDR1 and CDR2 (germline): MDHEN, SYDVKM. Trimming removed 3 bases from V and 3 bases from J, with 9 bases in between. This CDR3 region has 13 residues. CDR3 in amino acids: CASSFFRGYEQYF. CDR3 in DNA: TGTGCCAGCAGTTTCTTTAGAGGCTACGAGCAGTACTTC.

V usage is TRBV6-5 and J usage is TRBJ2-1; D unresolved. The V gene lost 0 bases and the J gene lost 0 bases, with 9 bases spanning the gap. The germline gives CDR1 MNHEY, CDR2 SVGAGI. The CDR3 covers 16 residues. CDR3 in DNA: TGTGCCAGCAGTTACTCTCCAGGAATCTCCTACAATGAGCAGTTCTTC. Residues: CASSYSPGISYNEQFF.

CDR3 bases: TGTGCCAGCTCACCATCAAGGGACACCTACGAGCAGTACTTC. This sequence encodes CASSPSRDTYEQYF. The genes are TRBV18 and TRBJ2-7; weak D call: TRBD1 (6 bases). The germline V and J ends were trimmed by 2 bases and 2 bases, with 10 bases remaining between them. The CDR3 sequence is 14 residues long. Germline V lookup: CDR1 KGHSH, CDR2 LQKENI.

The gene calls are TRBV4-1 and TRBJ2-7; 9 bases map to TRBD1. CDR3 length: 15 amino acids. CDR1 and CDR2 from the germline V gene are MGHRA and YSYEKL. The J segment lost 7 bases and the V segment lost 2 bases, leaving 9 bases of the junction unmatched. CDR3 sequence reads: CASSQNRDRVEEQYF. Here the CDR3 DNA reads TGCGCCAGCAGCCAAAACCGGGACAGGGTGGAGGAGCAGTACTTC.

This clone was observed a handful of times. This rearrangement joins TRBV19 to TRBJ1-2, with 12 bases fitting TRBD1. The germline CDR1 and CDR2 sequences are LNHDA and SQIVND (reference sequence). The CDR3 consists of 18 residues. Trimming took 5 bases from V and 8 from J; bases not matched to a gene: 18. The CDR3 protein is CASSAPTRRDRGQWGYTF. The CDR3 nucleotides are TGTGCCAGTAGTGCCCCAACCCGAAGGGACAGGGGGCAGTGGGGCTACACCTTC. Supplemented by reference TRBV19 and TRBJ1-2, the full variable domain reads DGGITQSPKYLFRKEGQNVTLSCEQNLNHDAMYWYRQDPGQGLRLIYYSQIVNDFQKGDIAEGYSVSREKKESFPLTVTSAQKNPTAFYLCASSAPTRRDRGQWGYTFGSGTRLTVV.

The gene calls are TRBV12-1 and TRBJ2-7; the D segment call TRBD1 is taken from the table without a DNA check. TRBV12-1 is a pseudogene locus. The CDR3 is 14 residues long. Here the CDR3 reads CASSLGQGYYEQYF. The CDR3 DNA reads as TGTGCCAGCAGCTTGGGACAGGGATACTACGAGCAGTACTTC.

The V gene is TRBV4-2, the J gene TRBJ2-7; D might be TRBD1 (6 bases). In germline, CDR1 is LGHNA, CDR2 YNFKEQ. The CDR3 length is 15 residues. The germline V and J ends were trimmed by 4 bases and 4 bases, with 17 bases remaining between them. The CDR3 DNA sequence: TGTGCCAGCAGCCTACAACAGGGAACCGAATACGAGCAGTACTTC. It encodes CASSLQQGTEYEQYF.

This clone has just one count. CDR3 residues: CASSLQGVSGNTIYF. The CDR3 region has the DNA TGTGCCAGCAGCTTACAGGGGGTATCTGGAAACACCATATATTTT. The V call is TRBV7-9, the J call TRBJ1-3; 7 positions agree with TRBD1. The CDR3 has 15 amino acids. Germline assignment: CDR1 SEHNR and CDR2 FQNEAQ (reference sequence). Losses at the gene ends were 2 bases for V and 1 base for J; bases not matched to a gene: 2.

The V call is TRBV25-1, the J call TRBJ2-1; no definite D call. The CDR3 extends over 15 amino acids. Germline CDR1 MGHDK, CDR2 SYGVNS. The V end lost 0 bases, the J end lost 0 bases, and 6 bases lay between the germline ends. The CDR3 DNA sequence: TGTGCCAGCAGTGAATACGATAGCTCCTACAATGAGCAGTTCTTC. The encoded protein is CASSEYDSSYNEQFF.

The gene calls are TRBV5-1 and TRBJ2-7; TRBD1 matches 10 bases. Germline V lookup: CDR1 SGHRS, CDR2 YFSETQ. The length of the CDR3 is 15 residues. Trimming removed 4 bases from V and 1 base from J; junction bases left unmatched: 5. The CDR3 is CASSPGTGVSYEQYF. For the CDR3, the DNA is TGCGCCAGCAGCCCAGGGACAGGGGTTTCCTACGAGCAGTACTTC.

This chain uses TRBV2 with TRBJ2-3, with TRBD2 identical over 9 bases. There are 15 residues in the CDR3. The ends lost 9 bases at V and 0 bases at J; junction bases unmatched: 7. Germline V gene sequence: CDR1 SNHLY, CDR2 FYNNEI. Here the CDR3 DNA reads TGTGCCAGAGCGACTAGCGGAACTAGCACAGATACGCAGTATTTT. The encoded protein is CARATSGTSTDTQYF. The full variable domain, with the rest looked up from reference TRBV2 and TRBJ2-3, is EPEVTQTPSHQVTQMGQEVILRCVPISNHLYFYWYRQILGQKVEFLVSFYNNEISEKSEIFDDQFSVERPDGSNFTLKIRSTKLEDSAMYFCARATSGTSTDTQYFGPGTRLTVL.

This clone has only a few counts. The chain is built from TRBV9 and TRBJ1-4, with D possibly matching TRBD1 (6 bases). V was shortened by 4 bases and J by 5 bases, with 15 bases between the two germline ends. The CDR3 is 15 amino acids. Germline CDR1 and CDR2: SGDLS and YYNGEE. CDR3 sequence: CASSSLGGGNEKLFF. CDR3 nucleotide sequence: TGTGCCAGCAGCTCCCTGGGAGGGGGGAATGAAAAACTGTTTTTT.

The CDR3 nucleotides read TGTGCCAGCTCATCATACAGGGGAAACACTGAAGCTTTCTTT. Translating gives CASSSYRGNTEAFF. J is TRBJ1-1 and V is TRBV18; 7 nucleotides line up with TRBD1. With V trimmed by 5 bases and J by 2 bases, 5 bases remained unmatched. The CDR3 length is 14 residues. The V gene's germline CDR1 is KGHSH and CDR2 LQKENI.

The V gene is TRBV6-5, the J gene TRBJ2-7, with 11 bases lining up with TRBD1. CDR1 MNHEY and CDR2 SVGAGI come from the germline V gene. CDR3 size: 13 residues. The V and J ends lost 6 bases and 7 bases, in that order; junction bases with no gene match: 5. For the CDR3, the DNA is TGTGCCAGCAGAACCGGGACAGGGGGTGAGCAGTACTTC. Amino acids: CASRTGTGGEQYF.

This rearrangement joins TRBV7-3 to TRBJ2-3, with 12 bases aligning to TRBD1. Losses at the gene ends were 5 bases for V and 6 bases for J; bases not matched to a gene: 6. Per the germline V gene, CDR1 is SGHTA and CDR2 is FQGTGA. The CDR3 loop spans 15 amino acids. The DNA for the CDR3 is TGTGCCAGCAGCGCAGGGACAGGGGGCTCGGATACGCAGTATTTT. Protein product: CASSAGTGGSDTQYF.

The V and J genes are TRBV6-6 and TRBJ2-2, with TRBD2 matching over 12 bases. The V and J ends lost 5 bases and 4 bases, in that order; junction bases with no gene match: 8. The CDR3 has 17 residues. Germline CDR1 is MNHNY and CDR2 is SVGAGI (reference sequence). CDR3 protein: CASSPPSGRAITGELFF. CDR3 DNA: TGTGCCAGCAGTCCGCCTAGCGGGAGGGCCATCACCGGGGAGCTGTTTTTT.

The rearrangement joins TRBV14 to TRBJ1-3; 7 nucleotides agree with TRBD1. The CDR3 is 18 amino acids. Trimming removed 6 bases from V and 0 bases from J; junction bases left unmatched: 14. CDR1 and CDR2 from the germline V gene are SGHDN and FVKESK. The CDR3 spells CASSLKTGLLYSGNTIYF. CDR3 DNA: TGTGCCAGCAGTCTAAAGACAGGGTTACTTTACTCTGGAAACACCATATATTTT.

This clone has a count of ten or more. The CDR3 nucleotides are TGTGCCAGCATCCCCCGGGACTATAATTCACCCCTCCACTTT. Its protein is CASIPRDYNSPLHF. The V call is TRBV2, the J call TRBJ1-6; D remains ambiguous. Germline assignment: CDR1 SNHLY and CDR2 FYNNEI. The CDR3 extends over 14 amino acids. V lost 7 bases and J lost 3, with 10 bases in between.